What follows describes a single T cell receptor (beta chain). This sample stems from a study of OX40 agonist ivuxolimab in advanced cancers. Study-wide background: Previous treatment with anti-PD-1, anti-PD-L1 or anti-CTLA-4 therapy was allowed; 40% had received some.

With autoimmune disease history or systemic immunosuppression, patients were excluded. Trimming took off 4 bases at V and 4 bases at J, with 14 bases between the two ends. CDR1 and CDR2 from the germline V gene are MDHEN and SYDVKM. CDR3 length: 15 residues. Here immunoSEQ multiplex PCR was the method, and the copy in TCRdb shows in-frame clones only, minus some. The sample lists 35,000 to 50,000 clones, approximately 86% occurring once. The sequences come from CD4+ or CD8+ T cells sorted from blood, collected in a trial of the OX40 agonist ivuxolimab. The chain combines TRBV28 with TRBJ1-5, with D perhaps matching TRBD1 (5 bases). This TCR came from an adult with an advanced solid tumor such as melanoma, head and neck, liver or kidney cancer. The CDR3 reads CASSWGQGGNQPQHF. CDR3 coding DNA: TGTGCCAGCAGTTGGGGCCAGGGCGGGAATCAGCCCCAGCATTTT.